The 11 T cell receptor beta chains below were found in one sample sequenced in a study of blood T cells in healthy people across ages. Through a sample-barcoded 5' primer and a J-beta primer mix, a second PCR was run for 7 to 11 cycles. TCRdb re-called the 5' RACE reads through MiXCR, storing one row per CDR3 protein. The data hold 550,000 to 750,000 distinct CDR3 sequences, with approximately 21% observed a single time. Sample: blood. The origin of the receptors is a man in his 70s in good health.

The rearrangement uses TRBV12-5 and TRBJ1-1, with unresolved D. The V and J ends lost 1 base and 0 bases respectively, with 3 bases between them. The CDR3 runs to 13 residues. Germline-derived CDR1 and CDR2 are LGHNT and FRNRAP. For the CDR3, the DNA is TGTGCTAGTGGTTTGGAGGTGAACACTGAAGCTTTCTTT. Protein: CASGLEVNTEAFF. The whole variable domain, filled in from reference TRBV12-5 and TRBJ1-1, reads DARVTQTPRHKVTEMGQEVTMRCQPILGHNTVFWYRQTMMQGLELLAYFRNRAPLDDSGMPKDRFSAEMPDATLATLKIQPSEPRDSAVYFCASGLEVNTEAFFGQGTRLTVV.

This clonotype has more than one count but fewer than ten. It may be a read error: a sequence one base away is much more abundant. The rearrangement uses TRBV7-3 and TRBJ2-3; D uncertain. V lost 1 base, J lost 0 bases, and 2 bases lay in between. Germline CDR1 SGHTA, CDR2 FQGTGA. The CDR3 runs to 13 residues. The CDR3: CASSLKSTDTQYF. The CDR3 nucleotides read TGTGCCAGCAGCTTAAAAAGCACAGATACGCAGTATTTT.

This chain links TRBV11-2 with TRBJ2-7, with D uncertain. The CDR3 length is 13 residues. Germline V gene data show CDR1 as SGHAT and CDR2 as FQNNGV. Trimming stripped 1 base from V and 3 bases from J, with 7 bases between. The CDR3 reads CASSLGENYEQYF. In DNA form, the CDR3 reads TGTGCCAGCAGCTTAGGAGAGAACTACGAGCAGTACTTC.

The rearrangement links TRBV20-1 to TRBJ2-1, with 10 bases that match TRBD2. The J segment lost 2 bases and the V segment lost 8 bases, leaving 6 bases of the junction unmatched. The CDR3 covers 14 residues. Germline CDR1 reads DFQATT; CDR2 reads SNEGSKA (reference sequence). The CDR3 here is CSCGGTSAYNEQFF. CDR3 DNA: TGCAGTTGCGGTGGGACTAGCGCCTACAATGAGCAGTTCTTC.

This clonotype was counted only a few times. The chain uses TRBV29-1 and TRBJ1-3; D is perhaps TRBD1 (6 bases). The CDR3 covers 13 residues. Per germline, CDR1 SQVTM and CDR2 ANQGSEA. Between the trimmed V and J ends, which lost 4 bases and 4 bases, there was a span of 11 bases. CDR3 sequence (DNA): TGCAGCGTTGCGGGGGCTCCAGGAAACACCATATATTTT. It is translated as CSVAGAPGNTIYF.

This clonotype was counted a few times. Relative to the germline gene, one junction end is altered; a read error may explain this. The rearrangement links TRBV7-2 to TRBJ2-5; 11 nucleotides line up with TRBD2. The CDR3 sequence is 16 residues long. Germline assignment: CDR1 SGHTA and CDR2 FQGNSA. The CDR3 nucleotides read TGTGCCAGCAGCTTAGTACTAGCGGGAGTGTATGAGAGCCAGTACTTC. Translating gives CASSLVLAGVYESQYF.

The genes are TRBV4-1 and TRBJ2-1; a weak D match, TRBD1 (6 bases). Germline V gives CDR1 MGHRA, CDR2 YSYEKL. The CDR3 length is 17 residues. Between the trimmed V and J ends, which lost 2 bases and 5 bases, there was a span of 19 bases. The CDR3 here is CASSQPKQGAHDNEQFF. The DNA for the CDR3 is TGCGCCAGCAGCCAACCTAAACAGGGAGCCCACGACAATGAGCAGTTCTTC.

This sequence joins TRBV2 and TRBJ2-7; TRBD1 or TRBD2 may be the D gene (6 bases each). The CDR3 is 13 residues long. Per the germline V gene, CDR1 is SNHLY and CDR2 is FYNNEI. The V end was cut by 8 bases, the J end by 3 bases, with 14 bases between. CDR3 bases: TGTGCCAGCCAGGGGCTAGCGAACTACGAGCAGTACTTC. It yields the protein CASQGLANYEQYF.

The sample holds a few counts of this clonotype. V and J are TRBV6-1 and TRBJ2-5; D gene uncertain. Germline V gives CDR1 MNHNS, CDR2 SASEGT. The CDR3 is made up of 15 amino acids. V lost 1 base and J 3 bases, leaving 12 bases between the germline ends. For the CDR3, the DNA is TGTGCCAGCAGTGAAGGTCCGTGGCAGGAAGAGACCCAGTACTTC. This translates into CASSEGPWQEETQYF.

This sequence joins TRBV7-2 and TRBJ2-5; TRBD2 matches 7 bases. The J call may not be correct, given that the DNA end is closer to TRBJ2-1. The CDR3 length is 16 residues. Germline loops: CDR1 SGHTA, CDR2 FQGNSA. This CDR3 reads CASSLVWASGYNEQFF. Written as DNA, the CDR3 is TGTGCCAGCAGCTTAGTGTGGGCTAGCGGTTACAATGAGCAGTTCTTC.

The genes are TRBV2 and TRBJ1-5, with TRBD1 matching over 9 bases. The V segment lost 5 bases and the J segment 4 bases; nucleotides outside the gene matches: 6. The CDR3 is made up of 15 amino acids. Germline CDR1 reads SNHLY; CDR2 reads FYNNEI. CDR3 region: CASSQGTGRNQPQHF. The CDR3 DNA sequence: TGTGCCAGCAGTCAAGGGACAGGGAGGAATCAGCCCCAGCATTTT.